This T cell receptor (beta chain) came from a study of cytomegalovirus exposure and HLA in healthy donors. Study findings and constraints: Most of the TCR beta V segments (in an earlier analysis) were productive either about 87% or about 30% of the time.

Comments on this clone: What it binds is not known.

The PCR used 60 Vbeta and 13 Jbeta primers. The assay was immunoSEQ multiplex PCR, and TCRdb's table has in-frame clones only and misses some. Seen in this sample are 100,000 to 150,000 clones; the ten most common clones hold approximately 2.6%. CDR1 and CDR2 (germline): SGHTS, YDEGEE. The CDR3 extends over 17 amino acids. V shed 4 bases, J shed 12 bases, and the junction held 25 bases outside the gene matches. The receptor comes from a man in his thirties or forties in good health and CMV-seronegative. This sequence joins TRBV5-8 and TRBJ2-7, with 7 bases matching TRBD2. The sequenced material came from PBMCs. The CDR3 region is CASSPPLSAGDPGGWYF. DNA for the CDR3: TGTGCCAGCAGCCCGCCCTTGTCGGCGGGAGACCCCGGGGGTTGGTACTTC.